Presented here are 29 T cell receptor beta chains from one specimen sequenced in a study of shared clonotypes between healthy human individuals. The table came from immunoSEQ multiplex PCR; TCRdb's copy has only in-frame clones and leaves some out. The sample lists some 800,000 clones, nearly 95% seen once, with more than 20% in the top ten. Naive CD8 isolation took CD45RO-negative cells positively selected for CCR7 and excluded terminally differentiated effector memory CD45RA+ cells. The sample consisted of naive CD8+ T cells sorted from blood. The receptors come from a man in his thirties or forties in good health.

The chain couples TRBV28 to TRBJ2-1; D is uncertain. With 5 bases removed from V and 8 bases from J, the gap between germline ends came to 13 bases. In germline, CDR1 is MDHEN, CDR2 SYDVKM. There are 13 residues in the CDR3. The CDR3, as DNA: TGTGCCAGCAGTCATCGAATGTCCTATGAGCAGTTCTTC. Protein product: CASSHRMSYEQFF.

The CDR3 region is CASSLRGWGEQYF. CDR3 DNA sequence: TGTGCCAGCAGTTTAAGGGGATGGGGCGAGCAGTACTTC. This chain uses TRBV27 with TRBJ2-7; the D gene is possibly TRBD1 (5 bases). The CDR3 extends over 13 amino acids. Germline V CDR1 and CDR2: MNHEY, SMNVEV (reference sequence). The V end was cut by 2 bases, the J end by 6 bases, with 11 bases between.

The rearrangement joins TRBV16 to TRBJ2-5; D gene ambiguous. Germline V lookup: CDR1 KGHSY, CDR2 FQNENV. The CDR3 covers 16 residues. The V and J ends lost 0 bases and 5 bases respectively, with 16 bases between them. For the CDR3, the DNA is TGTGCCAGCAGCCAATCTTTGTCGGCTACCGGGGAGACCCAGTACTTC. Its translation is CASSQSLSATGETQYF.

The chain joins TRBV14 to TRBJ2-1, with unresolved D. The CDR3 is 13 amino acids. The V and J ends lost 0 bases and 6 bases respectively, with 6 bases between them. Germline V lookup: CDR1 SGHDN, CDR2 FVKESK. The chain's CDR3 is CASSQDPSNEQFF. CDR3 DNA sequence: TGTGCCAGCAGCCAAGACCCTTCCAATGAGCAGTTCTTC.

The chain uses TRBV13 and TRBJ2-3, with D hard to call. The CDR3 extends over 13 amino acids. V was pared by 5 bases and J by 0 bases, with 6 bases between. Germline-derived CDR1 and CDR2 are PRHDT and FYEKMQ (reference sequence). CDR3 nucleotides: TGTGCCAGCAGCCCGCAAAGCACAGATACGCAGTATTTT. Translation: CASSPQSTDTQYF.

The V and J genes are TRBV27 and TRBJ2-7; D uncertain. V was trimmed by 1 base and J by 2 bases, leaving 9 bases between them. The CDR3 extends over 14 amino acids. Germline V gene lookup returns CDR1 MNHEY and CDR2 SMNVEV (reference sequence). CDR3 nucleotides: TGTGCCAGCAGTTTATTGGGCAGTACCTACGAGCAGTACTTC. Its protein is CASSLLGSTYEQYF.

The genes are TRBV19 and TRBJ1-2; D gene ambiguous. V was shortened by 6 bases and J by 0 bases, with 11 bases between the two germline ends. Germline V gene sequence: CDR1 LNHDA, CDR2 SQIVND (reference sequence). The CDR3 is made up of 14 amino acids. The DNA of the CDR3 is TGTGCCAGTAGACCATACGAAGCTAACTATGGCTACACCTTC. It codes for CASRPYEANYGYTF.

The rearrangement links TRBV4-3 to TRBJ2-3; either TRBD1 or TRBD2 may supply D (5 bases each). From germline, CDR1 is LGHNA and CDR2 YSLEER. Trimming left V 0 bases short and J 3 bases short, with 13 bases between. The CDR3 consists of 16 residues. The CDR3 bases are TGCGCCAGCAGCCAAGATCTGACAGAGGGAACAGATACGCAGTATTTT. This codes for CASSQDLTEGTDTQYF.

This chain joins TRBV9 and TRBJ2-7; 7 positions agree with TRBD2. Trimming took 3 bases from V and 4 from J; bases not matched to a gene: 10. The CDR3 spans 15 residues. The germline V gene has CDR1 SGDLS and CDR2 YYNGEE. The CDR3 protein is CASSAFAGDAYEQYF. The CDR3 bases are TGTGCCAGCAGCGCCTTCGCGGGGGACGCATACGAGCAGTACTTC.

V gene TRBV6-1 combines with J gene TRBJ1-4; no clear D gene. This CDR3 is built from 16 residues. Germline V lookup: CDR1 MNHNS, CDR2 SASEGT. Trimming shortened V by 2 bases and J by 0 bases, and 10 bases separated the two germline ends. The CDR3 sequence: CASSETWTSTNEKLFF. The CDR3 DNA sequence: TGTGCCAGCAGTGAAACGTGGACTTCAACTAATGAAAAACTGTTTTTT.

J is TRBJ2-3 and V is TRBV5-8, with D unclear. Germline-derived CDR1 and CDR2 are SGHTS and YDEGEE. The CDR3 spans 12 residues. Trimming cost V 2 bases and J 1 base, with 2 bases left between them. The CDR3 DNA reads as TGTGCCAGCAGCTTCGGCACAGATACGCAGTATTTT. Amino acid sequence: CASSFGTDTQYF.

The V and J genes are TRBV30 and TRBJ2-1, with D tentatively TRBD2 (6 bases). With 0 bases removed from V and 0 bases from J, the gap between germline ends came to 12 bases. Germline CDR1 is GTSNPN and CDR2 is SVGIG (reference sequence). This CDR3 has 16 amino acids. DNA of the CDR3: TGTGCCTGGAGTGTTTGGGCGGGAAGCTCCTACAATGAGCAGTTCTTC. Encoded protein: CAWSVWAGSSYNEQFF.

DNA of the CDR3: TGTGCCAGCAGCTCTAGCGGGAAGATGGTATGGGAGCAGTACTTC. Protein product: CASSSSGKMVWEQYF. The chain employs TRBV7-9 and TRBJ2-7; 9 nucleotides line up with TRBD2. The CDR3 covers 15 residues. V lost 4 bases to trimming and J lost 7 bases; unmatched junction nucleotides: 11. From germline, CDR1 is SEHNR and CDR2 FQNEAQ (reference sequence).

The chain uses TRBV7-9 and TRBJ2-7, with D hard to call. The CDR3 is 14 amino acids. Trimming left V 5 bases short and J 1 base short, with 12 bases between. CDR1 and CDR2 from the germline V gene are SEHNR and FQNEAQ (reference sequence). CDR3 in DNA: TGTGCCAGCAGCCAGAAGTGGGTTTCCTACGAGCAGTACTTC. Its translation is CASSQKWVSYEQYF.

CDR3 coding DNA: TGTGCCAGCAGTTACTCAATAGGGGGAGAAAACATTCAGTACTTC. It codes for CASSYSIGGENIQYF. The chain is built from TRBV6-5 and TRBJ2-4, with D perhaps matching TRBD1 (6 bases). The CDR3 is 15 residues long. In germline, CDR1 is MNHEY, CDR2 SVGAGI. The ends were cut back, 0 bases at V and 5 bases at J, with 11 bases in the middle.

CDR3 residues: CASSPLDRDLHHEQYF. CDR3 sequence (DNA): TGTGCCAGCTCACCACTGGACAGGGACTTACACCACGAGCAGTACTTC. The rearrangement links TRBV18 to TRBJ2-7, with 8 bases lining up with TRBD1. The CDR3 extends over 16 amino acids. J was trimmed by 5 bases and V by 1 base; bases with no gene match: 10. Germline CDR1 is KGHSH and CDR2 is LQKENI. The full variable domain, rest sourced from reference TRBV18 and TRBJ2-7, is NAGVMQNPRHLVRRRGQEARLRCSPMKGHSHVYWYRQLPEEGLKFMVYLQKENIIDESGMPKERFSAEFPKEGPSILRIQQVVRGDSAAYFCASSPLDRDLHHEQYFGPGTRLTVT.

This chain links TRBV10-3 with TRBJ2-5; weak D call: TRBD1 (5 bases). Germline V lookup: CDR1 ENHRY, CDR2 SYGVKD. V shed 3 bases and J shed 3 bases, with 14 bases lying between them. This CDR3 comprises 15 residues. CDR3: CAISESFGQEETQYF. CDR3 DNA: TGTGCCATCAGTGAATCATTCGGACAAGAAGAGACCCAGTACTTC.

The CDR3 sequence is CASSLTGLAGADTQYF. The CDR3 region has the DNA TGTGCCAGCAGCTTAACTGGACTAGCGGGAGCAGATACGCAGTATTTT. This rearrangement joins TRBV7-3 to TRBJ2-3; 13 nucleotides align to TRBD2. Germline V CDR1 and CDR2: SGHTA, FQGTGA. The CDR3 extends over 16 amino acids. With V trimmed by 0 bases and J by 4 bases, 1 base remained unmatched.

The V and J genes are TRBV7-9 and TRBJ1-1; 7 bases are a match to TRBD1. The CDR3 loop spans 13 amino acids. Trimming took 5 bases from V and 11 from J; bases not matched to a gene: 11. The germline V gene encodes CDR1 SEHNR and CDR2 FQNEAQ (reference sequence). The CDR3: CASSARDSGVAFF. As DNA, the CDR3 is TGTGCCAGCAGCGCCCGGGACAGTGGAGTCGCTTTCTTT. Complete variable domain (other parts from reference TRBV7-9 and TRBJ1-1): DTGVSQNPRHKITKRGQNVTFRCDPISEHNRLYWYRQTLGQGPEFLTYFQNEAQLEKSRLLSDRFSAERPKGSFSTLEIQRTEQGDSAMYLCASSARDSGVAFFGQGTRLTVV.

The chain combines TRBV15 with TRBJ1-1; D possibly corresponds to TRBD1 (5 bases). Germline CDR1 LNHNV, CDR2 YYDKDF (reference sequence). V gave up 0 bases and J gave up 2 bases, with 10 bases separating them. This CDR3 comprises 15 residues. CDR3 residues: CATSRDRGTNTEAFF. The CDR3 region has the DNA TGTGCCACCAGCAGAGATCGTGGGACTAACACTGAAGCTTTCTTT.

Concerning this clone: This specimen includes other DNA sequences encoding the same CDR3. The chain carries TRBV11-3 and TRBJ1-1; D is unclear. This CDR3 comprises 13 residues. Trimming left V 1 base short and J 0 bases short, with 3 bases between. CDR1 is SGHNT and CDR2 is YENEEA in the germline V gene. Here the CDR3 reads CASSLGLNTEAFF. The CDR3, as DNA: TGTGCCAGCAGCTTAGGGCTGAACACTGAAGCTTTCTTT.

V usage is TRBV14 and J usage is TRBJ2-4; the match to TRBD1 covers 10 bases. Germline V CDR1 and CDR2: SGHDN, FVKESK. This CDR3 is 17 amino acids long. Trimming at V came to 4 bases and at J to 5 bases, leaving 11 bases not matched to a gene. As DNA, the CDR3 is TGTGCCAGCAGCCTTCGGGGACAGGGGAATTTGGAAAACATTCAGTACTTC. It codes for CASSLRGQGNLENIQYF.

This sequence joins TRBV27 and TRBJ1-5, with D tentatively TRBD1 (6 bases). Germline loops: CDR1 MNHEY, CDR2 SMNVEV (reference sequence). Trimming stripped 5 bases from V and 2 bases from J, with 16 bases between. This CDR3 is built from 16 residues. CDR3 residues: CASSHLGAGGNQPQHF. CDR3 bases: TGTGCCAGCAGTCATCTGGGGGCAGGGGGCAATCAGCCCCAGCATTTT.

This chain joins TRBV6-6 and TRBJ2-1, with TRBD2 matching over 9 bases. The CDR3 contains 15 residues. V dropped 5 bases and J dropped 1; count of bases not matched to a gene: 3. The germline CDR1 and CDR2 sequences are MNHNY and SVGAGI (reference sequence). The CDR3 loop reads CASSLAGTSYNEQFF. The CDR3 nucleotides read TGTGCCAGCAGTCTAGCGGGAACATCCTACAATGAGCAGTTCTTC.

V is TRBV19 and J is TRBJ2-5; 7 bases fit TRBD1. The CDR3 length is 13 residues. CDR1 is LNHDA and CDR2 is SQIVND in the germline V gene (reference sequence). Losses at the gene ends were 3 bases for V and 5 bases for J; bases not matched to a gene: 3. This CDR3 is CASSITGAETQYF. DNA for the CDR3: TGTGCCAGTAGTATCACAGGGGCTGAGACCCAGTACTTC. Variable domain in full (rest from reference TRBV19 and TRBJ2-5): DGGITQSPKYLFRKEGQNVTLSCEQNLNHDAMYWYRQDPGQGLRLIYYSQIVNDFQKGDIAEGYSVSREKKESFPLTVTSAQKNPTAFYLCASSITGAETQYFGPGTRLLVL.

The chain has TRBV19 and TRBJ2-7, with 8 bases aligning to TRBD2. In germline, CDR1 is LNHDA, CDR2 SQIVND (reference sequence). The trim removed 3 bases at V and 5 bases at J, leaving 3 bases unmatched. The CDR3 sequence is 13 residues long. The CDR3 is CASSIWTSHEQYF. The CDR3, as DNA: TGTGCCAGTAGTATTTGGACTAGCCACGAGCAGTACTTC.

Only one count was recorded for this clone. J is TRBJ1-1 and V is TRBV27; D is unclear. V was shortened by 2 bases and J by 5 bases, with 9 bases between the two germline ends. Germline V gene data show CDR1 as MNHEY and CDR2 as SMNVEV (reference sequence). The CDR3 consists of 13 residues. CDR3 bases: TGTGCCAGCAGTTTACCCGGGTATACTGAAGCTTTCTTT. Translation gives CASSLPGYTEAFF.

The chain combines TRBV4-1 with TRBJ2-7; D is perhaps TRBD1 (6 bases). Trimming pared 1 base from V and 0 bases from J, leaving 10 bases between. Per the germline V gene, CDR1 is MGHRA and CDR2 is YSYEKL. CDR3 length: 15 residues. The CDR3 DNA follows: TGCGCCAGCAGCCAAGTGGGGGCTAGCTCCTACGAGCAGTACTTC. Translated: CASSQVGASSYEQYF.

V usage is TRBV28 and J usage is TRBJ2-7; D assignment may be TRBD1 or TRBD2 (6 bases each). V gave up 3 bases and J gave up 0 bases, with 12 bases separating them. This CDR3 has 15 residues. CDR1 and CDR2 from the germline V gene are MDHEN and SYDVKM. This CDR3 reads CASSFGGRSSYEQYF. The CDR3 DNA sequence: TGTGCCAGCAGTTTTGGGGGGCGAAGCTCCTACGAGCAGTACTTC.